These 11 T cell receptor beta chains were all obtained from the same sample, sequenced in a study of cytomegalovirus exposure and HLA in healthy donors. The PCR contained 60 Vbeta and 13 Jbeta primers. Only in-frame clones appear in the TCRdb table, and some are missing; sequencing was by immunoSEQ multiplex PCR. The sample has about 110,000 clones, over 65% seen once. Material for sequencing was PBMCs. These receptors were obtained from a young man in good health and CMV-seropositive.

The rearrangement joins TRBV27 to TRBJ1-2; D perhaps matches TRBD1 (6 bases). This CDR3 region has 14 residues. Per germline, CDR1 MNHEY and CDR2 SMNVEV (reference sequence). V lost 4 bases to trimming and J lost 6 bases, with 15 bases between them. This chain's CDR3 is CASSSTRGGHGYTF. In DNA form, the CDR3 reads TGTGCCAGCAGTTCGACCAGGGGTGGGCATGGCTACACCTTC.

V usage is TRBV7-2 and J usage is TRBJ2-1; the match to TRBD2 covers 10 bases. V lost 5 bases, J lost 3 bases, and 4 bases stayed unmatched. Germline lookup yields CDR1 SGHTA and CDR2 FQGNSA. The CDR3 covers 15 residues. The CDR3 spells CASSRLAGGYNEQFF. DNA of the CDR3: TGTGCCAGCAGCAGATTAGCGGGGGGCTACAATGAGCAGTTCTTC. Based on the CDR3 plus reference TRBV7-2 and TRBJ2-1, the full variable domain is GAGVSQSPSNKVTEKGKDVELRCDPISGHTALYWYRQSLGQGLEFLIYFQGNSAPDKSGLPSDRFSAERTGGSVSTLTIQRTQQEDSAVYLCASSRLAGGYNEQFFGPGTRLTVL.

V gene TRBV7-2 combines with J gene TRBJ1-5; D not certain. Germline CDR1 reads SGHTA; CDR2 reads FQGNSA. The CDR3 covers 15 residues. Trimming pared 1 base from V and 5 bases from J, leaving 12 bases between. CDR3: CASSLGALADQPQHF. For the CDR3, the DNA is TGTGCCAGCAGCTTAGGGGCCCTGGCTGATCAGCCCCAGCATTTT.

The chain joins TRBV10-3 to TRBJ1-5; 9 nucleotides line up with TRBD1. The CDR3 consists of 14 residues. Germline V gives CDR1 ENHRY, CDR2 SYGVKD. V gave up 8 bases and J gave up 4 bases; unmatched junction bases: 6. The CDR3 sequence is CAIRDRDLNQPQHF. The CDR3 DNA follows: TGTGCCATCCGGGACAGGGACTTAAATCAGCCCCAGCATTTT.

J is TRBJ2-6 and V is TRBV9; weak D call: TRBD2 (7 bases). Germline CDR1 is SGDLS and CDR2 is YYNGEE. The CDR3 is 16 residues long. Trimming left V 1 base short and J 4 bases short, with 12 bases between. The DNA for the CDR3 is TGTGCCAGCAGCGTACAAGGGGGGGCGGGGGCCAACGTCCTGACTTTC. Amino acids: CASSVQGGAGANVLTF. Full variable domain (remainder filled in from reference TRBV9 and TRBJ2-6): DSGVTQTPKHLITATGQRVTLRCSPRSGDLSVYWYQQSLDQGLQFLIQYYNGEERAKGNILERFSAQQFPDLHSELNLSSLELGDSALYFCASSVQGGAGANVLTFGAGSRLTVL.

This chain links TRBV14 with TRBJ1-2, with 9 bases fitting TRBD1. The ends lost 0 bases at V and 7 bases at J; junction bases unmatched: 6. Germline lookup yields CDR1 SGHDN and CDR2 FVKESK. This CDR3 spans 15 amino acids. The CDR3 reads CASSQDSGTGFGYTF. CDR3 nucleotide sequence: TGTGCCAGCAGCCAAGATTCGGGGACAGGGTTTGGCTACACCTTC.

This clone was counted once. This chain connects TRBV5-1 to TRBJ2-1; TRBD2 aligns across 7 bases. V was clipped by 4 bases and J by 0 bases; unmatched bases: 10. CDR1 and CDR2 (germline): SGHRS, YFSETQ. The CDR3 runs 17 residues. CDR3 loop: CASSQSGVYDSYNEQFF. The CDR3 region has the DNA TGCGCCAGCAGCCAAAGCGGGGTCTACGACTCCTACAATGAGCAGTTCTTC.

The chain has TRBV30 and TRBJ2-6; no clear D gene. Germline V CDR1 and CDR2: GTSNPN, SVGIG (reference sequence). The CDR3 totals 14 residues. V was clipped by 2 bases and J by 0 bases, with 5 bases between them. The chain's CDR3 is CAWSLPSGANVLTF. As DNA, the CDR3 is TGTGCCTGGAGTCTCCCCTCTGGGGCCAACGTCCTGACTTTC.

The rearrangement links TRBV13 to TRBJ1-4, with 10 bases fitting TRBD1. The CDR3 runs to 15 residues. Per the germline V gene, CDR1 is PRHDT and CDR2 is FYEKMQ (reference sequence). Trimming removed 4 bases from V and 6 bases from J; junction bases left unmatched: 5. The CDR3 region is CASSSGTGVYEKLFF. CDR3 sequence (DNA): TGTGCCAGCAGCTCGGGGACAGGGGTGTATGAAAAACTGTTTTTT.

The chain is built from TRBV9 and TRBJ2-2, with D perhaps TRBD2 (7 bases). The V end lost 4 bases, the J end lost 4 bases, and 20 bases lay between the germline ends. The CDR3 spans 17 residues. Germline values: CDR1 SGDLS, CDR2 YYNGEE. This CDR3 is CASSPTPGGRGTGELFF. Written as DNA, the CDR3 is TGTGCCAGCAGCCCTACCCCGGGGGGCCGGGGCACCGGGGAGCTGTTTTTT.

This chain uses TRBV6-1 with TRBJ1-6; 8 nucleotides line up with TRBD1. The J segment lost 8 bases and the V segment lost 6 bases, leaving 9 bases of the junction unmatched. Germline CDR1 MNHNS, CDR2 SASEGT. The CDR3 length is 15 residues. The CDR3 coding sequence is TGTGCCAGCAGGTCCGCGACAGGGGTGGATTCACCCCTCCACTTT. Translating gives CASRSATGVDSPLHF.